This is a list of T cell receptor beta chains from one sample in a study of T cell responses to AZD1222 COVID-19 vaccine. Assay used: immunoSEQ multiplex PCR; TCRdb lists only in-frame clones, some missing. The sample holds some 130,000 clones, roughly nine tenths seen once. The sample was peripheral blood, taken 28 days after the second AZD1222 dose. The receptors were gathered from an adult who received the AZD1222 COVID-19 vaccine. Both conserved end residues are part of each CDR3. A D gene is named only where the DNA matches it firmly. A row's size may be missing; if present it is once, few, many or a size class.

.	14	TRBV10-3	TRBJ2-7	.	TGTGCCATCAGTGAGGGGGGCTTGGACTACGAGCAGTACTTC	CAISEGGLDYEQYF
TRBD1	15	TRBV7-2	TRBJ2-3	.	TGTGCCAGCAGCCGGACAGGGCTCAGCACAGATACGCAGTATTTT	CASSRTGLSTDTQYF
.	17	TRBV3-1/TRBV3-2	TRBJ2-6	.	TGTGCCAGCAGCCCGATAGGGACTTTCTCTGGGGCCAACGTCCTGACTTTC	CASSPIGTFSGANVLTF
.	15	TRBV12-5	TRBJ1-6	.	TGTGCTAGTGGTTTGAGCGGGACGAACGCTTCACCCCTCCACTTT	CASGLSGTNASPLHF
.	17	TRBV7-8	TRBJ2-6	.	TGTGCCAGCTCCAAAGTAGGAGGGGCACGAGGGGCCAACGTCCTGACTTTC	CASSKVGGARGANVLTF
TRBD1	14	TRBV7-8	TRBJ1-1	.	TGTGCCAGCAGCTCCCAACAGGGGAGCACTGAAGCTTTCTTT	CASSSQQGSTEAFF
TRBD2	16	TRBV2	TRBJ2-1	.	TGTGCCAGCAATGCCCAGGGCGCGGGGGTTCGGAATGAGCAGTTCTTC	CASNAQGAGVRNEQFF
.	14	TRBV5-1	TRBJ1-1	.	TGCGCCAGCAGCTTCTACGGACCGAACACTGAAGCTTTCTTT	CASSFYGPNTEAFF
TRBD1	15	TRBV4-1	TRBJ1-5	.	TGCGCCAGCAGCCGAGGGGACAGACTCAATCAGCCCCAGCATTTT	CASSRGDRLNQPQHF
.	13	TRBV2	TRBJ1-2	.	TGTGCCAGCACCATACAGGGACGGGAAGGCTACACCTTC	CASTIQGREGYTF
.	17	TRBV10-3	TRBJ1-5	once	TGTGCCATCAGTCCCCGAAGGGACACAAGGGAGAATCAGCCCCAGCATTTT	CAISPRRDTRENQPQHF
.	14	TRBV30	TRBJ1-5	.	TGTGCCTGGAGTGTACTTCAGAGCAATCAGCCCCAGCATTTT	CAWSVLQSNQPQHF
TRBD1	14	TRBV4-2	TRBJ2-5	.	TGTGCCAGCAGCCGGGACAGGGGCCGGGAGACCCAGTACTTC	CASSRDRGRETQYF
.	15	TRBV7-9	TRBJ1-4	.	TGTGCCAGCAGCATCGGGCGTTTCCGGTATGAAAAACTGTTTTTT	CASSIGRFRYEKLFF
.	13	TRBV30	TRBJ1-1	.	TGTGCCCAAGATAAGACAGGCGGCACTGAAGCTTTCTTT	CAQDKTGGTEAFF
TRBD2	16	TRBV7-6	TRBJ2-1	.	TGTGCCAGCAGCGTAGAGACTAGCGGGGTTTCTAATGAGCAGTTCTTC	CASSVETSGVSNEQFF
TRBD1	14	TRBV18	TRBJ1-4	.	TGTGCCAGCTCCCCGGGACAGTCGAATGAAAAACTGTTTTTT	CASSPGQSNEKLFF
.	14	TRBV18	TRBJ1-3	.	TGTGCCAGCTCACCGATGGGAGCTGGAAACACCATATATTTT	CASSPMGAGNTIYF
.	15	TRBV7-8	TRBJ1-2	.	TGTGCCAGCAGCTTAGGGGTAGGCGTTTCCTATGGCTACACCTTC	CASSLGVGVSYGYTF
TRBD2	15	TRBV19	TRBJ2-2	.	TGTGCCAGTAGGATAGCGGGAGAGGATGGCGGGGAGCTGTTTTTT	CASRIAGEDGGELFF
.	13	TRBV7-9	TRBJ2-2	.	TGTGCCAGCAGCGGCTCCCCGACCGGGGAGCTGTTTTTT	CASSGSPTGELFF
.	11	TRBV30	TRBJ1-2	.	TGTGCCTGGAGTGCTCAGGTTGGCTACACCTTC	CAWSAQVGYTF
TRBD1	14	TRBV10-1	TRBJ2-7	.	TGCGCCAGCAGTCAGGACAGGGATCCCCCGGGGCAGTACTTC	CASSQDRDPPGQYF
.	18	TRBV18	TRBJ2-1	.	TGTGCCAGCTCACCAGGGGTTGTCGGGATGGGGGCCTACAATGAGCAGTTCTTC	CASSPGVVGMGAYNEQFF
.	19	TRBV7-8	TRBJ1-4	.	TGTGCCAGCAGCTATCTCCCCCGAGATCGAGATGCAACTAATGAAAAACTGTTTTTT	CASSYLPRDRDATNEKLFF
.	13	TRBV11-2	TRBJ2-3	.	TGTGCCAGCAGCTTTACAGGGAGTGATACGCAGTATTTT	CASSFTGSDTQYF
.	12	TRBV10-1	TRBJ2-1	.	TGCGCCAGCAGTGACCACTACAATGAGCAGTTCTTC	CASSDHYNEQFF
.	15	TRBV18	TRBJ1-6	.	TGTGCCAGCTCACCCGTGTCGGGGGAGGGATCACCCCTCCACTTT	CASSPVSGEGSPLHF
.	19	TRBV19	TRBJ2-1	.	.	CASTPSVGVGQGMVGEQFF
.	15	TRBV2	TRBJ1-6	.	TGTGCCAGCAGAGCCGAAGACGGTTTGGATTCACCCCTCCACTTT	CASRAEDGLDSPLHF
.	15	TRBV6-1	TRBJ1-6	.	TGTGCCAGCAGTGAAGCACCACAGGGAGATTCACCCCTCCACTTT	CASSEAPQGDSPLHF
TRBD1	13	TRBV2	TRBJ2-7	once	TGTGCCAGCAGGAGGGACAGGGCTTACGAGCAGTACTTC	CASRRDRAYEQYF
.	15	TRBV7-2	TRBJ1-2	.	TGTGCCAGCAGCCCTTCGGGGGGGCGCATACATGGCTACACCTTC	CASSPSGGRIHGYTF
TRBD2	13	TRBV10-3	TRBJ2-7	.	TGTGCCGTGGTAGCGGGAGCGACGGGCGAGCAGTACTTC	CAVVAGATGEQYF
.	15	TRBV10-1	TRBJ2-5	.	TGCGCCAGCAGTGAGTCCATAGGGGTGGGAGAGACCCAGTACTTC	CASSESIGVGETQYF
TRBD1	12	TRBV5-4	TRBJ2-7	once	TGTGCCAGCAGCTTGGACAGGGGGGAGCAGTACTTC	CASSLDRGEQYF
.	13	TRBV6-5	TRBJ1-2	once	TGTGCCTGCACCCAGGGGCCGATCTATGGCTACACCTTC	CACTQGPIYGYTF
.	13	TRBV11-1	TRBJ1-1	.	TGTGCCAGCAGTAGCGATCGAAACACTGAAGCTTTCTTT	CASSSDRNTEAFF
TRBD1	15	TRBV5-1	TRBJ1-5	.	TGCGCCAGCAGCTTGGGACAGGGACTCAATCAGCCCCAGCATTTT	CASSLGQGLNQPQHF
.	17	TRBV19	TRBJ2-4	.	TGTGCCAGTAGTATAGCAAGGACTGCTGGGGCCAAAAACATTCAGTACTTC	CASSIARTAGAKNIQYF
.	17	TRBV6-6	TRBJ1-3	.	TGTGCCAGCAGTCGCAAGTTGGGTCAGGACCCTGGAAACACCATATATTTT	CASSRKLGQDPGNTIYF
TRBD1	16	TRBV2	TRBJ2-2	once	TGTGCCAGCAGTGTCGGACAGGGGGCTCGGACCGGGGAGCTGTTTTTT	CASSVGQGARTGELFF
TRBD1	14	TRBV5-5	TRBJ1-1	.	TGTGCCAGCAGCCGACAGACAGGGGGCACTGAAGCTTTCTTT	CASSRQTGGTEAFF
TRBD1	15	TRBV18	TRBJ1-6	.	TGTGCCAGCTCACCACCGACAGGGGCGAATTCACCCCTCCACTTT	CASSPPTGANSPLHF
TRBD2	15	TRBV7-2	TRBJ2-5	.	TGTGCCAGCAGCTTCCCAACTAGCGGGGGTGAGACCCAGTACTTC	CASSFPTSGGETQYF
TRBD1	16	TRBV18	TRBJ2-7	.	TGTGCCAGCTCACCACCGCGGACAGGGGTGGGCTACGAGCAGTACTTC	CASSPPRTGVGYEQYF
.	14	TRBV18	TRBJ1-5	.	TGTGCCAGCTCACCAGGGCCTTCGGTATGGCCCCAGCATTTT	CASSPGPSVWPQHF
.	12	TRBV5-4	TRBJ1-2	.	TGTGCCAGCAGCTTGGCCCCGTATGGCTACACCTTC	CASSLAPYGYTF
TRBD2	17	TRBV5-1	TRBJ2-2	once	TGCGCCAGCAGCCCCGGGACTAGCGGTTGGGGCACCGGGGAGCTGTTTTTT	CASSPGTSGWGTGELFF
TRBD1	14	TRBV4-1	TRBJ2-2	.	TGCGCCAGCAGCCATGGGCAGGGGGCCGGGGAGCTGTTTTTT	CASSHGQGAGELFF
TRBD1	14	TRBV18	TRBJ1-2	.	TGTGCCAGCTCGGCTACAGGGGCCCCCTATGGCTACACCTTC	CASSATGAPYGYTF